This T cell receptor beta chain originates from a study of T-cell reconstitution after alpha-beta-depleted transplantation in children. The CDR3 loop spans 12 amino acids. CDR1 and CDR2 from the germline V gene are MNHEY and SVGAGI. Trimming shortened V by 4 bases and J by 1 base, and 4 bases separated the two germline ends. In its sample, this clonotype was seen many times. Unique molecular identifiers were incorporated when the TCRbeta library was constructed. TCRdb called the PCR reads again in MiXCR, with one record for every CDR3 protein. The table records hundreds of thousands of distinct CDR3 sequences, about 10% of them present only once.

Sequencing used PBMCs from the stem cell graft donor, obtained from the stem cell graft. The clonotype originates from a human donor who donated a stem cell graft to a child with acute myeloid leukemia. The chain combines TRBV6-5 with TRBJ1-1; D unresolved. The CDR3 DNA reads TGTGCCAGCAGTTCAGAGAACACTGAAGCTTTCTTT. Its translation is CASSSENTEAFF.